These 9 T cell receptor beta chains originate from one sample sequenced in a study of Graves' ophthalmopathy and Graves' hyperthyroidism. Amplification from RNA transcripts yielded the TCR beta CDR3 regions. Following a first-round RT-PCR that used HTBI primers, a second-round multiplex PCR was carried out. TCRdb re-derived calls from the multiplex PCR reads in MiXCR, one entry per CDR3 protein. Counted here are 300,000 to 450,000 distinct CDR3 sequences, about 18% occurring once; the ten biggest clones make up roughly 2.3%. Sequencing was done on a sample of peripheral blood. The receptors stem from an adult woman with stable Graves' hyperthyroidism.

This clonotype has a count of ten or more. The V gene is TRBV2, the J gene TRBJ2-2; D perhaps matches TRBD2 (6 bases). V was pared by 4 bases and J by 2 bases, with 11 bases between. This CDR3 contains 15 residues. Germline V gene lookup returns CDR1 SNHLY and CDR2 FYNNEI. CDR3 residues: CASSGASDNTGELFF. The CDR3 nucleotides read TGTGCCAGCAGTGGAGCTAGCGATAACACCGGGGAGCTGTTTTTT.

This clonotype came up many times. V and J are TRBV6-1 and TRBJ1-2; 7 bases are shared with TRBD1. This CDR3 is built from 13 residues. Germline CDR1 is MNHNS and CDR2 is SASEGT. V lost 5 bases to trimming and J lost 3 bases; unmatched junction nucleotides: 3. DNA for the CDR3: TGTGCCAGCAGTCCACAGGGGCACTATGGCTACACCTTC. Encoded protein: CASSPQGHYGYTF.

This clonotype came up many times. V is TRBV6-2 or TRBV6-3 and J is TRBJ1-5; D possibly corresponds to TRBD1 (5 bases). The CDR3 covers 15 residues. The V end was cut by 2 bases, the J end by 5 bases, with 13 bases between. CDR1 MNHEY and CDR2 SVGEGT come from the germline V gene. CDR3: CASSYDMGRHQPQHF. The DNA for the CDR3 is TGTGCCAGCAGTTACGATATGGGGCGCCATCAGCCCCAGCATTTT.

Ten or more counts support this clonotype. At one end, the junction sequence differs from germline, possibly due to a read error. This chain uses TRBV28 with TRBJ2-7; a possible D gene is TRBD1 (6 bases). Germline CDR1 MDHEN, CDR2 SYDVKM. The CDR3 spans 16 residues. The CDR3 DNA sequence: TGTGCCAGCAGTCCAACAGGGTCCCACGAACTCTACGCGCAGTACTTC. It encodes CASSPTGSHELYAQYF.

This clonotype was observed many times. The CDR3 nucleotides are TGTGCCAGTAGCCCCCCCATGGCAGGGGGTGGGACTGAAGCTTTCTTT. Protein sequence: CASSPPMAGGGTEAFF. J is TRBJ1-1 and V is TRBV19; TRBD1 aligns across 7 bases. Trimming took 6 bases from V and 5 from J; bases not matched to a gene: 15. The germline CDR1 and CDR2 sequences are LNHDA and SQIVND (reference sequence). The CDR3 runs 16 residues.

This clonotype has at least ten counts. The rearrangement joins TRBV4-1 to TRBJ1-2; D unclear. Trimming took off 0 bases at V and 3 bases at J, with 11 bases between the two ends. Germline CDR1 reads MGHRA; CDR2 reads YSYEKL. This CDR3 is 15 amino acids long. The CDR3 DNA is TGCGCCAGCAGCCAAGATACCGGCGGACACTATGGCTACACCTTC. It specifies CASSQDTGGHYGYTF.

This clonotype occurred many times. V gene TRBV12-3 or TRBV12-4 combines with J gene TRBJ1-1; D unclear. Deletions cut 2 bases from V and 7 bases from J, with 8 bases between. The CDR3 is made up of 12 amino acids. The CDR3 DNA follows: TGTGCCAGCAGTTTAAGGCCGCTTGAAGCTTTCTTT. Protein sequence: CASSLRPLEAFF.

The chain recombines TRBV6-1 with TRBJ1-5; D is uncertain. The germline V gene encodes CDR1 MNHNS and CDR2 SASEGT. The CDR3 contains 14 residues. The ends were cut back, 7 bases at V and 0 bases at J, with 10 bases in the middle. CDR3 sequence: CASNFQNSNQPQHF. The DNA of the CDR3 is TGTGCCAGCAACTTTCAGAATAGCAATCAGCCCCAGCATTTT.

In the case of this clonotype: A read error may explain this, as a much larger clone is one base away. The chain couples TRBV25-1 to TRBJ1-1; 9 bases align to TRBD1. CDR1 is MGHDK, CDR2 SYGVNS, per germline. The CDR3 is 17 amino acids. The CDR3 protein is CASSAYRGQGVNTEACF. The CDR3 DNA follows: TGTGCCAGCAGTGCATACAGGGGGCAGGGGGTGAACACTGAAGCTTGCTTT.